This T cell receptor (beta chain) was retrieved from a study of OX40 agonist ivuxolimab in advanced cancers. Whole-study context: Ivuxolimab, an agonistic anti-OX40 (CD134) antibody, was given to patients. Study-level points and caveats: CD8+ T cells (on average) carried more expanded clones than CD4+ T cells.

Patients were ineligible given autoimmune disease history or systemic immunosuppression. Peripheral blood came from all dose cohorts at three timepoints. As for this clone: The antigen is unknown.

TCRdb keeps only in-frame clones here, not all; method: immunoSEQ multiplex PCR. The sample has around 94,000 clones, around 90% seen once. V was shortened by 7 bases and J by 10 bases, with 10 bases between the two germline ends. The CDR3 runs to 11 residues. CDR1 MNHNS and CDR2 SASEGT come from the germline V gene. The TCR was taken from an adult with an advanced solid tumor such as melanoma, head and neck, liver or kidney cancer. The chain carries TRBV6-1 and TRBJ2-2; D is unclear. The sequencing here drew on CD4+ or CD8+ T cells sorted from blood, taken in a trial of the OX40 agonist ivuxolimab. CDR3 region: CASTPEEELFF. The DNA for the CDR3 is TGTGCCAGCACCCCAGAGGAGGAGCTGTTTTTT.